The 26 T cell receptor beta chains presented below share a single source sample, sequenced in a study of T cell repertoires in cytomegalovirus infection. TCRdb itself ran the reads through MiXCR, one entry per CDR3 protein. The data show around 740,000 distinct CDR3 sequences, with less than 40% seen just once and around 3% held by the top ten. The sequencing sample was made of PBMCs. These receptors all come from a human donor in good health (CMV status not recorded). Some clones in this sample may be carry-over from other donors' samples.

V and J are TRBV5-4 and TRBJ1-1; D perhaps matches TRBD1 (6 bases). Trimming removed 5 bases at V and 4 bases at J, with 12 bases between. Germline CDR1 reads SGHNT; CDR2 reads YYREEE (reference sequence). The CDR3 spans 13 residues. The CDR3 is CASSGQPSTEAFF. The CDR3 DNA sequence: TGTGCCAGCAGTGGACAGCCAAGCACTGAAGCTTTCTTT. The full variable domain, its missing parts supplied by reference TRBV5-4 and TRBJ1-1, is ETGVTQSPTHLIKTRGQQVTLRCSSQSGHNTVSWYQQALGQGPQFIFQYYREEENGRGNFPPRFSGLQFPNYSSELNVNALELDDSALYLCASSGQPSTEAFFGQGTRLTVV.

The V gene is TRBV20-1, the J gene TRBJ2-5, with D perhaps matching TRBD2 (7 bases). Germline V CDR1 and CDR2: DFQATT, SNEGSKA (reference sequence). The CDR3 is 15 residues long. Trimming stripped 3 bases from V and 1 base from J, with 15 bases between. The CDR3: CSASSWRGLQETQYF. CDR3 coding DNA: TGCAGTGCTAGCAGCTGGCGGGGGCTCCAAGAGACCCAGTACTTC.

The rearrangement links TRBV5-1 to TRBJ1-5; tentative D call: TRBD1 (6 bases). Germline values: CDR1 SGHRS, CDR2 YFSETQ. The CDR3 consists of 15 residues. The V end lost 5 bases, the J end lost 1 base, and 13 bases lay between the germline ends. CDR3 loop: CASSFTGLSNQPQHF. The CDR3 coding sequence is TGCGCCAGCAGTTTTACAGGGCTGAGCAATCAGCCCCAGCATTTT.

This clonotype appeared many times. DNA of the CDR3: TGTGCCAGCAGCGCACAGGGGAACTCCTACGAGCAGTACTTC. It codes for CASSAQGNSYEQYF. The V call is TRBV7-2, the J call TRBJ2-7, with TRBD1 matching over 7 bases. Germline V lookup: CDR1 SGHTA, CDR2 FQGNSA. CDR3 length equals 14 residues. Trimming at V came to 5 bases and at J to 0 bases, leaving 4 bases not matched to a gene.

The rearrangement links TRBV2 to TRBJ2-1; TRBD2 matches 9 bases. This CDR3 comprises 15 residues. Germline V lookup: CDR1 SNHLY, CDR2 FYNNEI. V lost 6 bases to trimming and J lost 4 bases; unmatched junction nucleotides: 7. CDR3 amino acids: CASRDLAGIYNEQFF. CDR3 in DNA: TGTGCCAGCAGGGATCTAGCGGGAATTTACAATGAGCAGTTCTTC.

The rearrangement uses TRBV28 and TRBJ1-2; D not resolved. The CDR3 spans 13 residues. From germline, CDR1 is MDHEN and CDR2 SYDVKM. V was trimmed by 4 bases and J by 0 bases, leaving 6 bases between them. The CDR3 spells CASSYTTNYGYTF. The CDR3, as DNA: TGTGCCAGCAGTTACACCACTAACTATGGCTACACCTTC.

V gene TRBV7-2 combines with J gene TRBJ1-3; the D is unclear. The ends were cut back, 1 base at V and 2 bases at J, with 6 bases in the middle. In germline, CDR1 is SGHTA, CDR2 FQGNSA. CDR3 length: 14 residues. CDR3 DNA sequence: TGTGCCAGCAGCTTAGGGCCTACTGGAAACACCATATATTTT. Its translation: CASSLGPTGNTIYF.

The J gene is TRBJ1-2, the V gene TRBV28; 11 positions match TRBD1. The CDR3 sequence is 14 residues long. CDR1 and CDR2 from the germline V gene are MDHEN and SYDVKM. V lost 2 bases and J lost 6; bases outside the gene matches: 2. CDR3 coding DNA: TGTGCCAGCAGTTTACGGACAGGGGGCAATGGCTACACCTTC. Protein sequence: CASSLRTGGNGYTF.

This clonotype was detected ten times or more. The chain recombines TRBV7-2 with TRBJ2-5; D is possibly TRBD2 (5 bases). V was clipped by 5 bases and J by 5 bases, with 12 bases between them. This CDR3 region has 13 residues. Germline loops: CDR1 SGHTA, CDR2 FQGNSA. CDR3 DNA sequence: TGTGCCAGCAGCGCAGAGCCGGGGGAGACCCAGTACTTC. Protein product: CASSAEPGETQYF.

Only a few counts were recorded for this clonotype. CDR3 amino acids: CASSLAQRVGGRSSTDTQYF. The CDR3 DNA is TGTGCCAGCAGCTTAGCGCAGCGGGTGGGCGGACGTTCTAGCACAGATACGCAGTATTTT. The chain recombines TRBV7-8 with TRBJ2-3, with D possibly being TRBD2 (6 bases). Deletions cut 0 bases from V and 0 bases from J, with 22 bases between. CDR1 and CDR2 (germline): SGHVS, FQNEAQ. The length of the CDR3 is 20 residues.

V usage is TRBV7-2 and J usage is TRBJ2-6, with D maybe TRBD2 (5 bases). CDR1 and CDR2 from the germline V gene are SGHTA and FQGNSA. The CDR3 totals 15 residues. Trimming shortened V by 5 bases and J by 0 bases, and 8 bases separated the two germline ends. In DNA, the CDR3 is TGTGCCAGCAGCCGGGATGGCTCTGGGGCCAACGTCCTGACTTTC. This sequence encodes CASSRDGSGANVLTF.

This clonotype was recorded at least ten times. The V and J genes are TRBV12-3 or TRBV12-4 and TRBJ2-2; perhaps TRBD1 as D (6 bases). V lost 4 bases, J lost 6 bases, and 15 bases lay in between. This CDR3 spans 15 amino acids. CDR3 in DNA: TGTGCCAGCAGTTCGACCGCAGGGGTCCCCGGGGAGCTGTTTTTT. Translated: CASSSTAGVPGELFF.

The chain recombines TRBV7-2 with TRBJ2-1; 9 nucleotides match TRBD2. The J segment lost 14 bases and the V segment lost 1 base, leaving 15 bases of the junction unmatched. Per the germline V gene, CDR1 is SGHTA and CDR2 is FQGNSA. The CDR3 sequence is 16 residues long. CDR3 protein: CASSLVAGGLRKEKFF. CDR3 nucleotides: TGTGCCAGCAGCTTAGTGGCGGGAGGGCTTAGGAAGGAGAAGTTCTTC.

In its sample, this clonotype was seen a few times. The rearrangement joins TRBV11-2 to TRBJ2-7, with a tentative D call TRBD1 (6 bases). Trimming shortened V by 3 bases and J by 2 bases, and 11 bases separated the two germline ends. The CDR3 loop spans 14 amino acids. In germline, CDR1 is SGHAT, CDR2 FQNNGV. The CDR3 reads CASSFTGMTYEQYF. The CDR3 region has the DNA TGTGCCAGCAGCTTCACAGGGATGACCTACGAGCAGTACTTC.

The chain recombines TRBV11-2 with TRBJ2-1; TRBD2 matches at 8 bases. Germline CDR1 SGHAT, CDR2 FQNNGV. V lost 6 bases to trimming and J lost 10 bases; unmatched junction nucleotides: 8. The CDR3 totals 13 residues. CDR3 sequence: CASSPSRGGEQFF. The CDR3 DNA follows: TGTGCCAGCAGTCCGTCCCGGGGGGGAGAGCAGTTCTTC.

This clonotype was detected ten times or more. J is TRBJ2-3 and V is TRBV7-3; D unclear. With 2 bases removed from V and 2 bases from J, the gap between germline ends came to 8 bases. Germline V gene lookup returns CDR1 SGHTA and CDR2 FQGTGA. The CDR3 length is 14 residues. CDR3 bases: TGTGCCAGCAGCTTAGACCCCACCACAGATACGCAGTATTTT. It is translated as CASSLDPTTDTQYF.

The chain carries TRBV7-2 and TRBJ1-5, with D perhaps TRBD1 (5 bases). Germline V CDR1 and CDR2: SGHTA, FQGNSA. V shed 3 bases and J shed 11 bases, with 17 bases lying between them. This CDR3 region has 14 residues. The CDR3 sequence is CASSFGQGNRAQHF. The CDR3 nucleotides read TGTGCCAGCAGCTTTGGGCAGGGAAACCGTGCCCAGCATTTT.

The J gene is TRBJ1-2, the V gene TRBV30, with D perhaps matching TRBD1 (6 bases). Germline CDR1 is GTSNPN and CDR2 is SVGIG (reference sequence). The CDR3 contains 12 residues. V shed 4 bases and J shed 9 bases, with 15 bases lying between them. The CDR3 reads CAWNAGETRYTF. The CDR3 bases are TGTGCCTGGAATGCAGGGGAGACACGCTACACCTTC.

The gene calls are TRBV7-6 and TRBJ2-5; possible D gene TRBD2, 6 bases. Germline V gene lookup returns CDR1 SGHVS and CDR2 FNYEAQ. V was cut by 1 base and J by 2 bases, with 11 bases left in between. The CDR3 contains 15 residues. In nucleotides, the CDR3 is TGTGCCAGCAGCTTAGAGTTAGCGGTACAAGAGACCCAGTACTTC. It specifies CASSLELAVQETQYF.

This clonotype has more than one count but fewer than ten. The chain is built from TRBV4-1 and TRBJ1-4; D remains unclear. This CDR3 has 14 amino acids. Trimming left V 0 bases short and J 11 bases short, with 13 bases between. Germline CDR1 is MGHRA and CDR2 is YSYEKL. This CDR3 reads CASSQEKLGWKLFF. For the CDR3, the DNA is TGCGCCAGCAGCCAAGAGAAGCTAGGGTGGAAACTGTTTTTT.

This clonotype was seen a handful of times. This chain connects TRBV7-9 to TRBJ1-1, with TRBD1 matching 7 bases. The ends lost 7 bases at V and 4 bases at J; junction bases unmatched: 6. The CDR3 covers 13 residues. Germline CDR1 reads SEHNR; CDR2 reads FQNEAQ (reference sequence). CDR3 in amino acids: CASKGAGGTEAFF. CDR3 sequence (DNA): TGTGCCAGCAAGGGGGCAGGCGGCACTGAAGCTTTCTTT.

The chain carries TRBV30 and TRBJ2-7; D unclear. V dropped 0 bases and J dropped 2 bases, with 8 bases sitting between them. This CDR3 is 13 amino acids long. From germline, CDR1 is GTSNPN and CDR2 SVGIG (reference sequence). The CDR3 here is CAWSVQRAYEQYF. The CDR3 bases are TGTGCCTGGAGTGTACAGAGAGCCTACGAGCAGTACTTC.

The sample holds one count of this clonotype. An end of the junction does not agree with germline; a read error may underlie this. The V gene is TRBV6-6, the J gene TRBJ2-7; 7 nucleotides match TRBD1. The CDR3 loop spans 13 amino acids. The V gene's germline CDR1 is MNHNY and CDR2 SVGAGI (reference sequence). For the CDR3, the DNA is TGTGCCAGCAGTGACTCTACCAGGGGGTATGAGTACTTC. Its translation is CASSDSTRGYEYF.

This clonotype has just a few counts. This sequence joins TRBV28 and TRBJ2-7; the match to TRBD1 covers 10 bases. CDR1 and CDR2 from the germline V gene are MDHEN and SYDVKM. The CDR3 runs to 16 residues. Losses at the gene ends were 2 bases for V and 2 bases for J; bases not matched to a gene: 6. The CDR3 here is CASSLDRDRGAYEQYF. The CDR3 coding sequence is TGTGCCAGCAGTTTAGATAGGGACAGGGGTGCCTACGAGCAGTACTTC.

The rearrangement joins TRBV14 to TRBJ2-6, with no clear D. With 4 bases removed from V and 4 bases from J, the gap between germline ends came to 14 bases. Germline V gives CDR1 SGHDN, CDR2 FVKESK. The CDR3 totals 16 residues. CDR3 in DNA: TGTGCCAGCAGCCCGAGAGGTGTGTTCGGGGCCAACGTCCTGACTTTC. Translation: CASSPRGVFGANVLTF.

V and J are TRBV14 and TRBJ2-2, with 7 bases fitting TRBD1. The CDR3 consists of 16 residues. The trim removed 3 bases at V and 6 bases at J, leaving 10 bases unmatched. Germline CDR1 is SGHDN and CDR2 is FVKESK. For the CDR3, the DNA is TGTGCCAGCAGCCAGAAGACAGGGATTTTGGCCGGGGAGCTGTTTTTT. Its protein is CASSQKTGILAGELFF.